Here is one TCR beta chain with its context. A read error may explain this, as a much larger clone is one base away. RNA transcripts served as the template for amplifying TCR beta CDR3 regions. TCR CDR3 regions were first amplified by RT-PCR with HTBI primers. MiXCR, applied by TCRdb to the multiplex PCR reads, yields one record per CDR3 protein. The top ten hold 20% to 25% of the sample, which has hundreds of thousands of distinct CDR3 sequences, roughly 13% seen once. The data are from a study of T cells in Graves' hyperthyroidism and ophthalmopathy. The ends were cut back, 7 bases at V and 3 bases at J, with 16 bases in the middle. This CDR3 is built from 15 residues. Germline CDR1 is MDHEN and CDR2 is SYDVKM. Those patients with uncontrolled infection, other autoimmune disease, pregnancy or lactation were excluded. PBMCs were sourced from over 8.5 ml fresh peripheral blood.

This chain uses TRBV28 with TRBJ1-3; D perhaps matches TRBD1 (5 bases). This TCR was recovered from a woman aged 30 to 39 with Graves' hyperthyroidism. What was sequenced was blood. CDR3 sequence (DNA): TGTGCCAGCATGGGTTCGACGGGGGTTGGAAACACCATATATTTT. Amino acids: CASMGSTGVGNTIYF. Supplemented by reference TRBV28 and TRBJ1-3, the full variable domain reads DVKVTQSSRYLVKRTGEKVFLECVQDMDHENMFWYRQDPGLGLRLIYFSYDVKMKEKGDIPEGYSVSREKKERFSLILESASTNQTSMYLCASMGSTGVGNTIYFGEGSWLTVV.